This section outlines one TCR beta chain sequence together with its context. The antigen is not known. This sample was included in a study of cytomegalovirus exposure and HLA in healthy donors. Findings and limits, study-wide: When analyzed later, the rates of TCR association showed variation by HLA locus, with DRB1 the most and HLA-C the fewest.

PCR involved 60 Vbeta and 13 Jbeta primers. Study processing details: The count from a later analysis was about 80 million unique TCR beta chains, some 10 million of them shared. Clones were sequenced by immunoSEQ multiplex PCR, and TCRdb holds only the in-frame ones, with some missing. V and J calls and clone size come straight from that table; D and trimming were deduced from the DNA. In the table there are about 110,000 clones, approximately 73% of which are singletons. The germline V gene has CDR1 SGHNT and CDR2 YYREEE (reference sequence). This CDR3 has 14 amino acids. Deletions cut 6 bases from V and 6 bases from J, with 13 bases between.

The sequence was obtained from a man aged 35 to 55 in good health and CMV-seronegative. The J gene is TRBJ1-6, the V gene TRBV5-4; D remains ambiguous. Input material: PBMCs. As DNA, the CDR3 is TGTGCCAGCAAGCCCGGGGTTAGTAATTCACCCCTCCACTTT. Its translation is CASKPGVSNSPLHF.